These 2 T cell receptor beta chains were sequenced from one sample in a study of blood T cell repertoires in COVID-19. TCRdb's table, derived via immunoSEQ multiplex PCR, lists solely in-frame clones and lacks some. The sample has around 150,000 clones, around four fifths seen once; the top ten hold around 6.2%. What was sequenced was PBMCs or T cells enriched from blood (not recorded which). The receptors shown here come from a woman in her thirties or forties who had recovered from COVID-19.

The J gene is TRBJ2-5, the V gene TRBV28, with 7 bases matching TRBD1. Germline V gene lookup returns CDR1 MDHEN and CDR2 SYDVKM. This CDR3 is built from 15 residues. With V trimmed by 6 bases and J by 0 bases, 7 bases remained unmatched. The chain's CDR3 is CASSPTGVNQETQYF. In nucleotides, the CDR3 is TGTGCCAGCAGCCCTACAGGGGTGAACCAAGAGACCCAGTACTTC.

CDR3 region: CASSLTGIHEQYF. The CDR3 nucleotides are TGTGCCAGCAGTTTAACAGGGATCCACGAGCAGTACTTC. The gene calls are TRBV27 and TRBJ2-7; the D gene is possibly TRBD1 (6 bases). The V end lost 2 bases, the J end lost 5 bases, and 10 bases lay between the germline ends. Germline loops: CDR1 MNHEY, CDR2 SMNVEV (reference sequence). The CDR3 is made up of 13 amino acids.